Listed here is a single T cell receptor beta chain. The antigen is undetermined. CD4+CD127+ cells were sorted as the conventional CD4 T cells. The protocol was immunoSEQ multiplex PCR, while the TCRdb copy is restricted to in-frame clones and leaves out a portion. Here the sample spans some 25,000 clones, around 95% being singletons. This sample was taken from a study of B cell selection in AIRE deficiency. Findings of the study overall: Approximately 31% of healthy-shared Treg sequences were found among patient Tconv cells. AIRE-deficient Tconv and Treg repertoires matched healthy donors in TCRBV, CDR3 length, diversity.

This TCR came from a human donor in good health. The specimen was CD4+CD127+ conventional T cells sorted from PBMCs.

The CDR3 sequence: CASSPDEKLEYGYTF. The CDR3 coding sequence is TGTGCCAGCAGCCCTGATGAAAAATTGGAATATGGCTACACCTTC. This chain uses TRBV11-1 with TRBJ1-2; no clear D. From germline, CDR1 is SGHAT and CDR2 FQDESV (reference sequence). Trimming shortened V by 5 bases and J by 5 bases, and 18 bases separated the two germline ends. The CDR3 is made up of 15 amino acids.